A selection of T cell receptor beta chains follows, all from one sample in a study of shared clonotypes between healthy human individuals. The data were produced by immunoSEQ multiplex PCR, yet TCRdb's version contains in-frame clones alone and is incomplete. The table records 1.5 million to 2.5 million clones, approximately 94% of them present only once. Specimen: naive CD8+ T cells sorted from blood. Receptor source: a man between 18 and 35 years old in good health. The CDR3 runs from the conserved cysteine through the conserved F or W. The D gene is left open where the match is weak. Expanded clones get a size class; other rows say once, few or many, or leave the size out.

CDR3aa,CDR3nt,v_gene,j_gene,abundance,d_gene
CASSLSSGSNTGELFF,TGTGCCAGCAGTTTATCCTCCGGGAGCAACACCGGGGAGCTGTTTTTT,TRBV27,TRBJ2-2,-,-
CASSPGTVGEQYF,TGTGCCAGCAGTCCCGGGACAGTTGGCGAGCAGTACTTC,TRBV28,TRBJ2-7,-,TRBD1
CASSHYQGAWSTEAFF,TGTGCCAGCAGCCACTACCAGGGTGCGTGGAGCACTGAAGCTTTCTTT,TRBV14,TRBJ1-1,-,-
CSVVFTSGGTAYEQYF,TGCAGCGTTGTGTTTACTAGCGGGGGAACTGCCTACGAGCAGTACTTC,TRBV29-1,TRBJ2-7,-,TRBD2
CASSWRTGGYRGQPQHF,TGTGCCAGCAGCTGGAGGACAGGGGGTTATAGGGGGCAGCCCCAGCATTTT,TRBV11-3,TRBJ1-5,-,TRBD1
CASSEGTSYEQYF,TGTGCCAGCAGTGAGGGGACATCATACGAGCAGTACTTC,TRBV2,TRBJ2-7,-,-
CASSLLSGMVNEQFF,TGTGCCAGCAGCTTATTAAGTGGGATGGTGAATGAGCAGTTCTTC,TRBV5-6,TRBJ2-1,-,-
CASRQQGYGSNTEAFF,TGTGCCAGCAGACAACAGGGGTACGGGTCAAATACTGAAGCTTTCTTT,TRBV27,TRBJ1-1,-,TRBD1
CASIDLGGDTDTQYF,TGCGCCAGCATCGATCTTGGGGGGGACACAGATACGCAGTATTTT,TRBV5-1,TRBJ2-3,-,TRBD2
CSVGTGGVNTEAFF,TGCAGCGTGGGAACAGGGGGGGTGAACACTGAAGCTTTCTTT,TRBV29-1,TRBJ1-1,-,TRBD1
CASRADRGSNSPLHF,TGTGCCAGCAGGGCAGACAGGGGAAGTAATTCACCCCTCCACTTT,TRBV28,TRBJ1-6,-,TRBD1
CASSVGEGNTEAFF,TGTGCCAGCAGCGTAGGGGAGGGAAACACTGAAGCTTTCTTT,TRBV9,TRBJ1-1,-,-
CASSVAGGRDTQYF,TGCGCCAGCAGCGTCGCGGGGGGGCGAGATACGCAGTATTTT,TRBV4-1,TRBJ2-3,-,TRBD2
CASTKLAEGYNEQFF,TGTGCCAGTACCAAACTAGCGGAGGGGTACAATGAGCAGTTCTTC,TRBV19,TRBJ2-1,-,TRBD2
CASSPGPTPAYEQYF,TGTGCCAGCAGCCCCGGACCGACTCCTGCCTACGAGCAGTACTTC,TRBV14,TRBJ2-7,once,-
CASTDREDGELFF,TGTGCCAGCACCGACAGGGAAGACGGGGAGCTGTTTTTT,TRBV7-9,TRBJ2-2,few,TRBD1
CASSVGPGDVGSPLHF,TGTGCCAGCAGTGTCGGGCCAGGGGATGTGGGTTCACCCCTCCACTTT,TRBV2,TRBJ1-6,-,-
CASSLAQGADTEAFF,TGTGCCAGCAGCTTAGCCCAGGGAGCGGACACTGAAGCTTTCTTT,TRBV7-9,TRBJ1-1,-,-
CASTGTVYGYTF,TGTGCCAGCACCGGGACTGTCTATGGCTACACCTTC,TRBV2,TRBJ1-2,few,-
CASSEDSFYGYTF,TGTGCCAGTTCAGAAGATTCTTTCTATGGCTACACCTTC,TRBV19,TRBJ1-2,-,-
CASSTGDFPGADTQYF,TGTGCCAGCAGTACCGGTGACTTCCCGGGCGCAGATACGCAGTATTTT,TRBV28,TRBJ2-3,once,-
CASSQMGQGSEKLFF,TGCGCCAGCAGCCAAATGGGACAGGGGAGTGAAAAACTGTTTTTT,TRBV4-1,TRBJ1-4,-,TRBD1
CASSTGDHYGYTF,TGTGCCAGCAGTACAGGGGATCACTATGGCTACACCTTC,TRBV28,TRBJ1-2,-,TRBD1
CASSWGGDTEAFF,TGCGCCAGCAGCTGGGGGGGTGACACTGAAGCTTTCTTT,TRBV5-1,TRBJ1-1,-,-
CAQTRPVNTEAFF,TGTGCCCAAACCCGGCCAGTGAACACTGAAGCTTTCTTT,TRBV2,TRBJ1-1,-,-
CASSYGPDEQYF,TGTGCCAGTAGTTATGGACCGGACGAGCAGTACTTC,TRBV19,TRBJ2-7,once,-
CASSLVGTGLYEQYF,TGTGCCAGCAGCCTGGTTGGGACAGGCCTCTACGAGCAGTACTTC,TRBV5-4,TRBJ2-7,-,TRBD1
CASSELDRRPHVTQYF,TGTGCCAGCAGTGAATTGGACAGGAGACCCCACGTGACCCAGTACTTC,TRBV6-1,TRBJ2-5,-,TRBD1
CASSRLAYNEQFF,TGTGCCAGCAGCCGGCTAGCCTACAATGAGCAGTTCTTC,TRBV14,TRBJ2-1,-,-
CASSLRGGTGELFF,TGTGCCAGCAGTTTAAGGGGCGGTACCGGGGAGCTGTTTTTT,TRBV27,TRBJ2-2,-,-
CASSPKTGRNYGYTF,TGTGCCAGCAGCCCCAAGACAGGGCGTAACTATGGCTACACCTTC,TRBV11-2,TRBJ1-2,-,TRBD1
CASSQDLALTLYEQYF,TGCGCCAGCAGCCAAGATCTCGCCTTAACTCTATACGAGCAGTACTTC,TRBV4-3,TRBJ2-7,-,-
CASSWGTGHTEAFF,TGTGCCAGCAGCTGGGGGACGGGGCACACTGAAGCTTTCTTT,TRBV5-6,TRBJ1-1,-,-
CASRRDSQETQYF,TGTGCCAGCAGGCGGGACAGCCAAGAGACCCAGTACTTC,TRBV6-1,TRBJ2-5,-,-
CASSQDGTSGHKQFF,TGCGCCAGCAGCCAAGATGGGACTAGCGGACATAAGCAGTTCTTC,TRBV4-3,TRBJ2-1,-,TRBD2
CASSLDHRGSTQETQYF,TGCGCCAGCAGCTTGGATCATCGCGGGAGTACCCAAGAGACCCAGTACTTC,TRBV5-1,TRBJ2-5,-,TRBD2
CASSLSRGADSSYEQYF,TGTGCCAGCAGCTTGTCCCGAGGGGCCGATAGCTCCTACGAGCAGTACTTC,TRBV5-6,TRBJ2-7,-,-